The 4 T cell receptor beta chains reported below all come from one sample, sequenced in a study of shared clonotypes between healthy human individuals. The repertoire was sequenced with immunoSEQ multiplex PCR; TCRdb's copy has only in-frame clones and lacks some. In the table there are 800,000 to 950,000 clones, roughly 96% of which are singletons. As defined, naive CD8 cells were CD45RO-negative and positively selected for CCR7, with terminally differentiated effector memory CD45RA+ cells excluded. The sample was naive CD8+ T cells sorted from blood. All receptors come from a man in his thirties or forties in good health.

The rearrangement joins TRBV7-9 to TRBJ2-7; perhaps TRBD2 as D (5 bases). The germline gives CDR1 SEHNR, CDR2 FQNEAQ (reference sequence). The length of the CDR3 is 16 residues. Trimming left V 4 bases short and J 0 bases short, with 16 bases between. The CDR3 bases are TGTGCCAGCAGCTCAAGAGGGCCGGCCAGCTCCTACGAGCAGTACTTC. Translated, it gives CASSSRGPASSYEQYF.

The rearrangement joins TRBV13 to TRBJ2-3, with 8 nucleotides matching TRBD2. J was trimmed by 3 bases and V by 4 bases; bases with no gene match: 3. CDR1 is PRHDT, CDR2 FYEKMQ, per germline (reference sequence). The CDR3 totals 14 residues. The CDR3, as DNA: TGTGCCAGCAGCTCCGGACTAGCAACAGATACGCAGTATTTT. Translating it yields CASSSGLATDTQYF.

The chain links TRBV4-1 to TRBJ2-2; 13 positions match TRBD2. With 4 bases clipped from V and 8 bases from J, the junction kept 7 bases outside the gene matches. The CDR3 length is 16 residues. Germline V gene lookup returns CDR1 MGHRA and CDR2 YSYEKL. CDR3 nucleotides: TGCGCCAGCAGCCGACTAGCGGGAGGACTGCAGGGGGAGCTGTTTTTT. Its translation: CASSRLAGGLQGELFF.

The rearrangement uses TRBV28 and TRBJ1-1, with D possibly matching TRBD1 (6 bases). Germline V gene lookup returns CDR1 MDHEN and CDR2 SYDVKM. Between the trimmed V and J ends, which lost 2 bases and 1 base, there was a span of 11 bases. The CDR3 has 15 residues. The CDR3 coding sequence is TGTGCCAGCAGTTTAACAGGGCTGCGGAACACTGAAGCTTTCTTT. It translates to CASSLTGLRNTEAFF.